Shown below are 27 T cell receptor beta chains from a single sample sequenced in a study of naive and memory T cell subsets. Both TRBC1 and TRBC2 were covered by a beta constant-region primer of two equimolar oligonucleotides. The ligated cDNA underwent four PCR rounds using SP2 and nested alpha and beta constant-region primers. In TCRdb, the UMI-ligation and nested PCR reads were re-called with MiXCR into one record per CDR3 protein. The sample includes 95,000 to 150,000 distinct CDR3 sequences, 36% of them seen just once. Sequencing was done on a sample of central memory CD4+ T cells from blood. The receptors stem from a human donor in good health.

This clonotype was found a few times. The rearrangement links TRBV7-3 to TRBJ2-1; the match to TRBD2 covers 11 bases. V trimming: 3 bases; J trimming: 2 bases; junction bases outside the gene matches: 0. The CDR3 spans 15 residues. In germline, CDR1 is SGHTA, CDR2 FQGTGA. CDR3: CASSFSGRAYNEQFF. The CDR3 region has the DNA TGTGCCAGCAGCTTTAGCGGGAGGGCCTACAATGAGCAGTTCTTC.

The rearrangement joins TRBV27 to TRBJ1-1; maybe TRBD1 (5 bases). Trimming left V 1 base short and J 7 bases short, with 10 bases between. The CDR3 is made up of 13 amino acids. Germline loops: CDR1 MNHEY, CDR2 SMNVEV (reference sequence). In nucleotides, the CDR3 is TGTGCCAGCAGTTTATGGGGGGGGTATGAAGCTTTCTTT. Translated, it gives CASSLWGGYEAFF.

This clonotype was seen only a few times. CDR3 protein: CSVTGGTNSGANVLTF. CDR3 bases: TGCAGCGTGACAGGGGGCACCAATTCTGGGGCCAACGTCCTGACTTTC. The chain joins TRBV29-1 to TRBJ2-6, with TRBD1 identical over 10 bases. Germline CDR1 reads SQVTM; CDR2 reads ANQGSEA. With 6 bases clipped from V and 1 base from J, the junction kept 6 bases outside the gene matches. CDR3 length: 16 amino acids. Supplemented by reference TRBV29-1 and TRBJ2-6, the full variable domain reads SAVISQKPSRDICQRGTSLTIQCQVDSQVTMMFWYRQQPGQSLTLIATANQGSEATYESGFVIDKFPISRPNLTFSTLTVSNMSPEDSSIYLCSVTGGTNSGANVLTFGAGSRLTVL.

This clonotype was recorded at least ten times. This chain connects TRBV9 to TRBJ1-1; 7 bases map to TRBD1. From germline, CDR1 is SGDLS and CDR2 YYNGEE. The CDR3 loop spans 14 amino acids. Trimming cost V 1 base and J 4 bases; bases outside gene matches: 4. CDR3 DNA: TGTGCCAGCAGCGTAAAGGGGGCGGCCACTGAAGCTTTCTTT. Its protein is CASSVKGAATEAFF.

This clonotype showed up just a few times. The chain uses TRBV18 and TRBJ2-1, with D tentatively TRBD2 (5 bases). The germline V and J ends were trimmed by 6 bases and 0 bases, with 12 bases remaining between them. CDR1 KGHSH and CDR2 LQKENI come from the germline V gene. CDR3 length: 15 amino acids. DNA of the CDR3: TGTGCCAGCTCGCCTGGGAGCGGCTCCTACAATGAGCAGTTCTTC. It encodes CASSPGSGSYNEQFF.

The genes are TRBV29-1 and TRBJ1-1, with D unresolved. Germline CDR1 is SQVTM and CDR2 is ANQGSEA. Trimming removed 5 bases at V and 10 bases at J, with 5 bases between. The CDR3 runs to 8 residues. CDR3 loop: CSVPAAFF. Written as DNA, the CDR3 is TGCAGCGTTCCCGCAGCTTTCTTT.

J is TRBJ2-1 and V is TRBV7-8, with TRBD1 matching over 8 bases. CDR3 length: 19 residues. With V trimmed by 3 bases and J by 2 bases, 15 bases remained unmatched. Germline V CDR1 and CDR2: SGHVS, FQNEAQ. In DNA form, the CDR3 reads TGTGCCAGCAGCTTCGTCATCCGCAAGACAGGGGCCCCCTACAATGAGCAGTTCTTC. It is translated as CASSFVIRKTGAPYNEQFF.

This clonotype was observed a handful of times. The chain recombines TRBV3-1 with TRBJ2-3; D perhaps matches TRBD2 (6 bases). This CDR3 comprises 16 residues. V dropped 4 bases and J dropped 5 bases, with 19 bases sitting between them. Germline-derived CDR1 and CDR2 are LGHDT and YNNKEL (reference sequence). The CDR3: CASSRLFGGGRDTQYF. In DNA form, the CDR3 reads TGTGCCAGCAGCCGCCTCTTTGGCGGAGGGAGAGATACGCAGTATTTT.

The rearrangement uses TRBV19 and TRBJ2-3; 8 bases line up with TRBD1. CDR3 length: 16 amino acids. From germline, CDR1 is LNHDA and CDR2 SQIVND (reference sequence). The junction had 9 bases not matched to a gene; V was cut back by 4 bases and J by 3 bases. DNA of the CDR3: TGTGCCAGTAGTACGCCAAGACAGGGGAGGACAGATACGCAGTATTTT. This codes for CASSTPRQGRTDTQYF.

This chain joins TRBV12-3 or TRBV12-4 and TRBJ1-6; D gene ambiguous. V shed 6 bases and J shed 5 bases, with 5 bases lying between them. The CDR3 runs to 12 residues. CDR3 sequence reads: CASSVHNSPLHF. The CDR3 nucleotides read TGTGCCAGCAGCGTTCATAATTCACCCCTCCACTTT.

This clonotype was counted at least ten times. The DNA of the CDR3 is TGTGCCAGCTCCCGACAGGGAAAGTCCTACGAGCAGTACTTC. Translating it yields CASSRQGKSYEQYF. This chain links TRBV6-5 with TRBJ2-7, with 7 bases that match TRBD1. The V segment lost 8 bases and the J segment 1 base; nucleotides outside the gene matches: 8. CDR1 MNHEY and CDR2 SVGAGI come from the germline V gene. This CDR3 has 14 residues.

The chain uses TRBV28 and TRBJ1-4; 8 bases map to TRBD1. CDR3 size: 15 residues. The J segment lost 11 bases and the V segment lost 7 bases, leaving 15 bases of the junction unmatched. Germline loops: CDR1 MDHEN, CDR2 SYDVKM. The CDR3 coding sequence is TGTGCCAGCAACAAAAGGGGCCAGGGGGCGGGTAAACTGTTTTTT. Translated: CASNKRGQGAGKLFF.

This clonotype was counted between two and nine times. The chain joins TRBV29-1 to TRBJ1-2; D not certain. The CDR3 contains 10 residues. CDR1 and CDR2 from the germline V gene are SQVTM and ANQGSEA. Trimming stripped 1 base from V and 8 bases from J, with 5 bases between. Here the CDR3 reads CSVEGGGYTF. For the CDR3, the DNA is TGCAGCGTTGAAGGGGGAGGCTACACCTTC.

The chain recombines TRBV13 with TRBJ2-2; D remains ambiguous. This CDR3 has 12 amino acids. From germline, CDR1 is PRHDT and CDR2 FYEKMQ (reference sequence). V lost 5 bases, J lost 6 bases, and 7 bases lay in between. CDR3 DNA: TGTGCCAGCAGCCGATGGTCCGGGGAGCTGTTTTTT. Translating gives CASSRWSGELFF.

Here the CDR3 DNA reads TGTGCCAGCAGCTTAACCGGGACACTAAGCTCCTACGAGCAGTACTTC. Translated, it gives CASSLTGTLSSYEQYF. The V and J genes are TRBV11-1 and TRBJ2-7; D perhaps matches TRBD1 (6 bases). Germline CDR1 is SGHAT and CDR2 is FQDESV (reference sequence). The CDR3 totals 16 residues. The V end was cut by 2 bases, the J end by 0 bases, with 14 bases between. Looking up the rest from reference TRBV11-1 and TRBJ2-7 gives the full variable domain: EAEVAQSPRYKITEKSQAVAFWCDPISGHATLYWYRQILGQGPELLVQFQDESVVDDSQLPKDRFSAERLKGVDSTLKIQPAELGDSAMYLCASSLTGTLSSYEQYFGPGTRLTVT.

This clonotype was counted between two and nine times. The chain is built from TRBV5-6 and TRBJ2-1; 8 bases map to TRBD1. The CDR3 spans 15 residues. Germline CDR1 SGHDT, CDR2 YYEEEE. With V trimmed by 4 bases and J by 4 bases, 7 bases remained unmatched. The CDR3 DNA reads as TGTGCCAGCAGCGCCCCGGGACAGGATTACAATGAGCAGTTCTTC. Its protein product is CASSAPGQDYNEQFF.

V is TRBV27 and J is TRBJ2-7, with D possibly matching TRBD2 (5 bases). Trimming shortened V by 4 bases and J by 6 bases, and 13 bases separated the two germline ends. The CDR3 sequence is 13 residues long. Germline V gene lookup returns CDR1 MNHEY and CDR2 SMNVEV (reference sequence). This chain's CDR3 is CASSSNPRGEQYF. CDR3 in DNA: TGTGCCAGCAGTTCCAACCCCCGGGGCGAGCAGTACTTC.

V is TRBV30 and J is TRBJ2-1; D tentatively reads TRBD1 or TRBD2 (5 bases each). The CDR3 length is 13 residues. The germline V gene has CDR1 GTSNPN and CDR2 SVGIG (reference sequence). The ends were cut back, 3 bases at V and 6 bases at J, with 12 bases in the middle. The DNA for the CDR3 is TGTGCCTGGAGGCCGGGACGTACCAATGAGCAGTTCTTC. Its protein is CAWRPGRTNEQFF. Together with reference TRBV30 and TRBJ2-1, the CDR3 gives the full variable domain: SQTIHQWPATLVQPVGSPLSLECTVEGTSNPNLYWYRQAAGRGLQLLFYSVGIGQISSEVPQNLSASRPQDRQFILSSKKLLLSDSGFYLCAWRPGRTNEQFFGPGTRLTVL.

This clonotype was detected only a few times. This chain uses TRBV7-8 with TRBJ1-2; possible D gene TRBD1, 6 bases. CDR3 size: 15 residues. The V end lost 2 bases, the J end lost 4 bases, and 14 bases lay between the germline ends. Germline lookup yields CDR1 SGHVS and CDR2 FQNEAQ. CDR3 coding DNA: TGTGCCAGCAGCTTAATAGCAGGGGCGATCTATGGCTACACCTTC. The encoded protein is CASSLIAGAIYGYTF. The full variable domain, its missing parts supplied by reference TRBV7-8 and TRBJ1-2, is GAGVSQSPRYKVAKRGQDVALRCDPISGHVSLFWYQQALGQGPEFLTYFQNEAQLDKSGLPSDRFFAERPEGSVSTLKIQRTQQEDSAVYLCASSLIAGAIYGYTFGSGTRLTVV.

This clonotype appeared a few times. The chain recombines TRBV20-1 with TRBJ2-1; 12 bases fit TRBD2. Germline CDR1 reads DFQATT; CDR2 reads SNEGSKA (reference sequence). V dropped 3 bases and J dropped 7; count of bases not matched to a gene: 13. CDR3 length: 17 amino acids. Here the CDR3 DNA reads TGCAGTGCTAGGCCGAAGAGACTAGCGGGAGCCTCGAATGAGCAGTTCTTC. As protein: CSARPKRLAGASNEQFF.

This clonotype turned up a few times. The J gene is TRBJ2-2, the V gene TRBV15, with 13 bases identical to TRBD2. The CDR3 sequence is 18 residues long. J lost 5 bases, V lost 1 base, and 7 bases had no gene match. The V gene's germline CDR1 is LNHNV and CDR2 YYDKDF (reference sequence). CDR3 DNA sequence: TGTGCCACCAGCAGAGCAAGGACTAGCGGGAGTAATACCGGGGAGCTGTTTTTT. The encoded protein is CATSRARTSGSNTGELFF.

The rearrangement uses TRBV3-1 and TRBJ2-2; D remains unclear. The CDR3 length is 14 residues. CDR1 is LGHDT and CDR2 is YNNKEL in the germline V gene (reference sequence). Between the trimmed V and J ends, which lost 4 bases and 2 bases, there was a span of 8 bases. Here the CDR3 DNA reads TGTGCCAGCAGCCTCGGTTATAACACCGGGGAGCTGTTTTTT. Its translation: CASSLGYNTGELFF.

The chain carries TRBV24-1 and TRBJ2-1; perhaps D is TRBD1 or TRBD2 (5 bases each). This CDR3 has 14 residues. Trimming removed 3 bases at V and 2 bases at J, with 7 bases between. Germline CDR1 reads KGHDR; CDR2 reads SFDVKD. Here the CDR3 reads CATSDPGPYNEQFF. The CDR3 DNA reads TGTGCCACCAGTGATCCGGGACCCTACAATGAGCAGTTCTTC.

CDR3: CASSAGTSGSTETQYF. CDR3 in DNA: TGCGCCAGCAGTGCAGGGACTAGCGGGAGTACGGAGACCCAGTACTTC. The gene calls are TRBV10-1 and TRBJ2-5; 14 bases map to TRBD2. This CDR3 region has 16 residues. Per germline, CDR1 WNHNN and CDR2 SYGVQD (reference sequence). The V gene end was trimmed by 4 bases and the J gene end by 5 bases; junction bases not matched to a gene: 6.

The CDR3 reads CASSQEIAVQPGEQYF. The DNA for the CDR3 is TGCGCCAGCAGCCAAGAGATAGCGGTCCAACCGGGCGAGCAGTACTTC. The V call is TRBV4-1, the J call TRBJ2-7; weak D call: TRBD2 (6 bases). The germline gives CDR1 MGHRA, CDR2 YSYEKL. The CDR3 totals 16 residues. V was shortened by 0 bases and J by 6 bases, with 18 bases between the two germline ends.

This clonotype was observed many times. The chain is built from TRBV5-1 and TRBJ1-4; no reliable D call. CDR3 length equals 14 residues. Germline lookup yields CDR1 SGHRS and CDR2 YFSETQ. Trimming took off 5 bases at V and 8 bases at J, with 16 bases between the two ends. The CDR3 spells CASSRASSEEKLFF. CDR3 in DNA: TGCGCCAGCAGTCGGGCCTCTTCGGAGGAAAAACTGTTTTTT. Drawing the rest from reference TRBV5-1 and TRBJ1-4, the complete variable domain is KAGVTQTPRYLIKTRGQQVTLSCSPISGHRSVSWYQQTPGQGLQFLFEYFSETQRNKGNFPGRFSGRQFSNSRSEMNVSTLELGDSALYLCASSRASSEEKLFFGSGTQLSVL.

The chain carries TRBV20-1 and TRBJ2-7; 9 nucleotides line up with TRBD2. Germline CDR1 DFQATT, CDR2 SNEGSKA (reference sequence). With V trimmed by 6 bases and J by 3 bases, 6 bases remained unmatched. This CDR3 region has 13 residues. The CDR3 protein is CSAPASGNYEQYF. In nucleotides, the CDR3 is TGCAGTGCCCCCGCTAGCGGGAACTACGAGCAGTACTTC.